Listed below are T cell receptor beta chains from one sample, sequenced in a study of a mutant IDH1 vaccine in newly diagnosed glioma. Only in-frame clones appear in the TCRdb table, and some are missing; sequencing was by immunoSEQ multiplex PCR. The sample shows tens of thousands of clones, approximately 90% of them seen only once. These TCRs' antigens remain unknown. The specimen was PBMCs, collected from a glioma patient whose treatment included an IDH1 peptide vaccine. The receptors were sampled from a woman aged 40 to 50 with glioma. Both conserved end residues are part of each CDR3. The D gene is left open where the match is weak. Some rows mark clone size as missing; the rest say once, few, many or name a class of expanded clone.

D gene	V gene	J gene	clone size	CDR3 protein	CDR3 DNA
NA	TRBV25-1	TRBJ2-3	NA	CASSESDTDTQYF	TGTGCCAGCAGTGAATCGGACACAGATACGCAGTATTTT
NA	TRBV5-4	TRBJ2-3	NA	CASSLEGTFTDTQYF	TGTGCCAGCAGCTTGGAAGGGACATTCACAGATACGCAGTATTTT
TRBD2	TRBV11-2	TRBJ2-3	NA	CASSPTSGGTTQYF	TGTGCCAGCAGCCCAACTAGCGGGGGAACAACGCAGTATTTT
NA	TRBV7-2	TRBJ2-1	NA	CASSLGVIRLGNNEQFF	TGTGCCAGCAGCTTAGGAGTGATACGACTAGGGAACAATGAGCAGTTCTTC
NA	TRBV2	TRBJ1-1	NA	CASRGGLRNDAEAFF	TGTGCCAGCAGAGGGGGGTTAAGGAATGACGCTGAAGCTTTCTTT
NA	TRBV19	TRBJ1-1	NA	CASSNRGDTEAFF	TGTGCCAGTAGTAATAGGGGGGACACTGAAGCTTTCTTT
NA	TRBV6-1	TRBJ1-6	NA	CASSEYTDSPLHF	TGTGCCAGCAGTGAATACACAGATTCACCCCTCCACTTT
TRBD1	TRBV4-3	TRBJ2-5	NA	CASSQDRTGWYSQYF	TGCGCCAGCAGCCAAGATCGGACAGGGTGGTATTCCCAGTACTTC
TRBD2	TRBV10-2	TRBJ2-3	once	CASDGAGGAADTQYF	TGCGCCAGCGATGGGGCGGGAGGTGCTGCAGATACGCAGTATTTT
NA	TRBV5-1	TRBJ2-1	NA	CASSLALGTSNEQFF	TGCGCCAGCAGCTTGGCCCTAGGGACCAGTAATGAGCAGTTCTTC
TRBD1	TRBV6-1	TRBJ1-1	once	CASKRTGRVNTEAFF	TGTGCCAGCAAGAGGACAGGCCGAGTGAACACTGAAGCTTTCTTT
TRBD1	TRBV7-6	TRBJ1-2	NA	CASSSLQGNYGYTF	TGTGCCAGCAGCAGTTTACAGGGGAACTATGGCTACACCTTC
TRBD2	TRBV5-4	TRBJ2-5	NA	CASSAGGAGTQYF	TGTGCCAGCAGCGCCGGGGGGGCTGGGACCCAGTACTTC
NA	TRBV6-5	TRBJ2-7	NA	CASRRVGAEEQYF	TGTGCCAGCAGAAGGGTGGGGGCGGAGGAGCAGTACTTC
NA	TRBV29-1	TRBJ2-7	NA	CSVTRDTYEQYF	TGCAGCGTTACCAGGGATACCTACGAGCAGTACTTC
TRBD2	TRBV5-1	TRBJ2-7	NA	CASSPSAGANEQYF	TGCGCCAGCAGCCCCTCAGCGGGGGCCAACGAGCAGTACTTC
NA	TRBV10-3	TRBJ1-4	NA	CATSAQAPNEKLFF	TGTGCCACCTCTGCGCAGGCACCAAATGAAAAACTGTTTTTT
NA	TRBV23-1	TRBJ1-5	NA	CASSQSAQGQPQHF	TGCGCCAGCAGTCAATCGGCCCAGGGTCAGCCCCAGCATTTT
NA	TRBV11-2	TRBJ2-7	NA	CASSFIYEQYF	TGTGCCAGCAGCTTTATCTACGAGCAGTACTTC
NA	TRBV4-1	TRBJ2-2	NA	CASSPIRGTGELFF	TGCGCCAGCAGCCCCATCCGGGGGACCGGGGAGCTGTTTTTT
TRBD1	TRBV7-8	TRBJ2-3	NA	CASSLNRGPADTQYF	TGTGCCAGCAGCTTAAACAGGGGGCCCGCAGATACGCAGTATTTT
NA	TRBV7-2	TRBJ1-1	NA	CASSLGREAFF	TGTGCCAGCAGCTTAGGGCGAGAAGCTTTCTTT
NA	TRBV6-5	TRBJ1-2	once	CASSYTRGDGYTF	TGTGCCAGCAGTTACACCAGGGGCGATGGCTACACCTTC
NA	TRBV7-9	TRBJ2-7	NA	CASSSTYEQYF	TGTGCCAGCAGCTCTACCTACGAGCAGTACTTC
NA	TRBV6-6	TRBJ2-7	NA	CASNPWGGQDEQYF	TGTGCCAGCAACCCTTGGGGGGGACAGGACGAGCAGTACTTC
TRBD1	TRBV6-6	TRBJ1-4	NA	CASRPQGGEKLFF	TGTGCCAGCAGACCACAGGGGGGGGAAAAACTGTTTTTT
NA	TRBV30	TRBJ1-5	NA	CAWSGISNQPQHF	TGTGCCTGGAGTGGGATTAGCAATCAGCCCCAGCATTTT
NA	TRBV7-9	TRBJ1-1	NA	CASSGRGRGDEAFF	TGTGCCAGCAGCGGTAGGGGGAGGGGGGATGAAGCTTTCTTT
TRBD1	TRBV6-1	TRBJ1-5	NA	CASSGTGGNQPQHF	TGTGCCAGCAGCGGGACAGGGGGCAATCAGCCCCAGCATTTT
NA	TRBV5-4	TRBJ1-2	once	CASSLDEGNGYTF	TGTGCCAGCAGCTTGGATGAGGGAAATGGCTACACCTTC
NA	TRBV2	TRBJ1-2	NA	CASKLSGSTQGTYGYTF	TGTGCCAGCAAACTAAGTGGTAGTACGCAGGGCACCTATGGCTACACCTTC
TRBD1	TRBV6-5	TRBJ1-3	NA	CASSWDRGNTIYF	TGTGCCAGCAGTTGGGACAGGGGAAACACCATATATTTT
NA	TRBV11-2	TRBJ1-1	few	CASSPSLNTEAFF	TGTGCCAGCAGCCCCTCACTGAACACTGAAGCTTTCTTT
NA	TRBV18	TRBJ1-1	NA	CASSPVSGSSGTEAFF	TGTGCCAGCTCACCGGTCTCAGGGTCGTCTGGCACTGAAGCTTTCTTT
TRBD2	TRBV19	TRBJ2-7	NA	CASAVASGVNVREQYF	TGTGCCAGCGCAGTTGCTAGCGGGGTAAACGTACGGGAGCAGTACTTC
TRBD2	TRBV6-5	TRBJ2-7	NA	CASSYAGGTRFHEQYF	TGTGCCAGCAGTTACGCAGGCGGGACTAGATTTCACGAGCAGTACTTC
NA	TRBV11-2	TRBJ1-1	NA	CASSFSYSMNTEAFF	TGTGCCAGCAGCTTTAGCTACAGCATGAACACTGAAGCTTTCTTT
NA	TRBV6-6	TRBJ1-1	NA	CASSYTDNPNTEAFF	TGTGCCAGCAGTTACACTGACAACCCGAACACTGAAGCTTTCTTT
NA	TRBV7-9	TRBJ1-2	NA	CASRNSWDGYTF	TGTGCCAGCAGGAACAGTTGGGATGGCTACACCTTC
TRBD2	TRBV9	TRBJ2-5	NA	CASSVGGNQETQYF	TGTGCCAGCAGCGTGGGAGGGAACCAAGAGACCCAGTACTTC
NA	TRBV7-9	TRBJ2-1	NA	CASSSRVIDNEQFF	TGTGCCAGCAGCTCCCGGGTGATTGACAATGAGCAGTTCTTC
NA	TRBV7-9	TRBJ2-7	NA	CASSKEGASYEQYF	TGTGCCAGCAGCAAGGAGGGGGCGTCCTACGAGCAGTACTTC
NA	TRBV4-1	TRBJ2-7	NA	CASSQEGGQWNLYEQYF	TGCGCCAGCAGCCAAGAGGGCGGACAGTGGAATCTCTACGAGCAGTACTTC
NA	TRBV30	TRBJ1-1	once	CAWSRGFGGTEAFF	TGTGCCTGGAGTAGGGGGTTCGGGGGCACTGAAGCTTTCTTT
NA	TRBV4-2	TRBJ2-1	NA	CASSQDSGGTYNEQFF	TGTGCCAGCAGCCAAGATAGTGGGGGGACCTACAATGAGCAGTTCTTC
NA	TRBV10-3	TRBJ1-1	NA	CAISDRMDTEAFF	TGTGCCATCAGTGACAGAATGGACACTGAAGCTTTCTTT
NA	TRBV7-2	TRBJ2-3	NA	CASSLYGGTDTQYF	TGTGCCAGCAGCTTATATGGCGGCACAGATACGCAGTATTTT
NA	TRBV6-1	TRBJ1-5	NA	CASSDWGQPQHF	TGTGCCAGCAGTGACTGGGGTCAGCCCCAGCATTTT
TRBD1	TRBV15	TRBJ1-4	NA	CATSRDRTGLQKNLFF	TGTGCCACCAGCAGAGATAGGACAGGGTTGCAGAAAAATCTGTTTTTT
NA	TRBV5-6	TRBJ1-3	NA	CASSTGQGSWNTIYF	TGTGCCAGCAGCACCGGGCAGGGCTCGTGGAACACCATATATTTT